This T cell receptor (beta chain) was found in a study of regulatory T cells in long-lasting Graves disease. Sample time point: newly diagnosed GD, antithyroid drugs for less than 3 months. RNA isolated from PBMCs was used to make the TCR library. To make TCR beta libraries, researchers used iRepertoire HTBI primers and Arm-PCR of CDR3 regions. In the original processing: Sample data revealed roughly 62 TRBV and over twelve TRBJ segments. TCRdb fed the multiplex PCR reads into MiXCR, producing one record per CDR3 protein. None of the V and J calls come from the authors' own analysis; TCRdb made them. The profile covers 400,000 to 500,000 distinct CDR3 sequences, with 15% appearing a single time and over 7.5% taken by the ten largest. This clonotype was observed at least ten times. This sample also belongs to another study, concerning T cells in Graves' hyperthyroidism and ophthalmopathy.

The specimen was peripheral blood mononuclear cells (PBMCs), collected at new diagnosis, from a patient treated with antithyroid drugs. This TCR was recovered from a woman aged 40 to 50 with Graves disease.

The CDR3 DNA reads TGTGCCAGCAGCTTAGCGTACGGGGGCACAGATACGCAGTATTTT. This codes for CASSLAYGGTDTQYF. This chain links TRBV7-2 with TRBJ2-3; perhaps TRBD2 as D (5 bases). CDR1 is SGHTA and CDR2 is FQGNSA in the germline V gene. V dropped 0 bases and J dropped 1 base, with 8 bases sitting between them. This CDR3 spans 15 amino acids.